The rows below give T cell receptor beta chains drawn from one sample of a study of cytomegalovirus exposure and HLA in healthy donors. Produced via immunoSEQ multiplex PCR; TCRdb's table is partial and in-frame only. The table shows over 150,000 clones, with 70% to 90% occurring only once. Sample: PBMCs. These receptors came from a young woman in good health and CMV-seronegative. Each CDR3 is given without its conserved first and last residue. D genes are given only for firm matches.

v_call | d_call | cdr3_length | cdr3_aa
TRBV6-6 | - | 14 | ASSPSGKGMNTEAF
TRBV27 | TRBD1 | 13 | ASSYGTGYQETQY
TRBV28 | - | 9 | ASREGGTQY
TRBV29-1 | TRBD1 | 14 | SVVGTRDRVAYEQY
TRBV29-1 | TRBD1 | 11 | SVERDRGSGYT
TRBV10-2 | - | 14 | ASSDIRLEIANEQY
TRBV4-3 | - | 13 | ASSQVITEIYGYT
TRBV12-5 | - | 11 | ASLKTGQETQY
TRBV6-1 | TRBD1 | 12 | ASGDRGLDEKLF
TRBV7-2 | TRBD1 | 13 | ASSLRTGVDYGYT
TRBV2 | - | 14 | ASSEAAQGLHTEAF
TRBV30 | - | 11 | AWRGHRSTEAF
TRBV29-1 | TRBD2 | 11 | SAATGGQETQY
TRBV29-1 | TRBD1 | 8 | SVYRGGYT
TRBV7-9 | - | 11 | AGCIASTDTQY
TRBV28 | - | 12 | ASSLARGGYGYT
TRBV7-8 | TRBD2 | 11 | ASSPLSGSEQY
TRBV28 | - | 12 | ASSPRAYSYEQY
TRBV20-1 | - | 9 | SAFKGDGYT
TRBV6-1 | - | 13 | ATRPQGSSYNEQF
TRBV7-9 | TRBD1 | 13 | ASSLMGQATGELF
TRBV7-2 | TRBD1 | 12 | ASSPGQGQETQY
TRBV7-2 | TRBD1 | 13 | ASSSRGQAGNTIY
TRBV29-1 | TRBD1 | 11 | SGQTGFEETQY
TRBV7-8 | TRBD1 | 11 | ASSTRQGRGYT
TRBV4-3 | TRBD2 | 14 | ASSPGLAGGVDTQY
TRBV19 | TRBD1 | 9 | ARGQAYGYT
TRBV9 | TRBD1 | 14 | ASSGDRGLTGNEQF
TRBV6-6 | - | 10 | ASGGADYGYT
TRBV7-2 | TRBD1 | 13 | ASSWRTGDDEKLF
TRBV30 | - | 13 | AWLQGHGAKNIQY
TRBV6-4 | TRBD2 | 16 | ASRANPGLAGNTGELF
TRBV5-1 | TRBD1 | 17 | ASSLNFGQGFSGANVLT
TRBV6-6 | - | 11 | ASNTGSNYGYT
TRBV27 | TRBD2 | 15 | ASSVSGTSLSTGELF
TRBV7-2 | - | 12 | ASSWTISGNTIY
TRBV10-3 | - | 14 | AISEDSPSSYNEQF
TRBV4-3 | TRBD1 | 12 | ASSYGTGESPLH
TRBV27 | - | 14 | AIERDTPYPPDEQY
TRBV19 | TRBD2 | 12 | ASSLGLAGDTQY